The 14 T cell receptor beta chains below all came from one sample that was sequenced in a study of shared clonotypes between healthy human individuals. This table comes from immunoSEQ multiplex PCR, and its TCRdb copy is limited to in-frame clones, with some not included. The data contain fewer than 1 million clones, about 96% of them seen just once; the ten biggest clones take up about 0.21%. CD45RO-negative, CCR7-selected cells formed the naive CD8 fraction, which excluded terminally differentiated effector memory CD45RA+ cells. Sequencing was done on a sample of naive CD8+ T cells sorted from blood. Every receptor here comes from a man aged 25-45 years in good health.

This clone was counted a few times. The rearrangement uses TRBV9 and TRBJ2-1; TRBD1 agrees at 9 bases. In germline, CDR1 is SGDLS, CDR2 YYNGEE. There are 14 residues in the CDR3. Losses at the gene ends were 7 bases for V and 6 bases for J; bases not matched to a gene: 8. This CDR3 is CASVRTGQGNEQFF. The CDR3 DNA reads as TGTGCCAGCGTTAGGACGGGACAGGGCAATGAGCAGTTCTTC.

This clone is a singleton in its sample. The DNA for the CDR3 is TGTGCCAGCAGCCTCCGGACTAGCGGGAGGGCCGGGGCAGATACGCAGTATTTT. Translating gives CASSLRTSGRAGADTQYF. The rearrangement uses TRBV11-3 and TRBJ2-3; 15 bases are shared with TRBD2. V lost 5 bases to trimming and J lost 4 bases; unmatched junction nucleotides: 10. Germline V gene sequence: CDR1 SGHNT, CDR2 YENEEA. This CDR3 comprises 18 residues.

V and J are TRBV5-8 and TRBJ2-5; TRBD2 aligns across 10 bases. The CDR3 contains 16 residues. The germline CDR1 and CDR2 sequences are SGHTS and YDEGEE. Trimming at V came to 5 bases and at J to 2 bases, leaving 9 bases not matched to a gene. The CDR3 reads CASSSQDSGGQETQYF. The CDR3 DNA reads TGTGCCAGCAGTTCCCAAGATAGCGGGGGGCAAGAGACCCAGTACTTC.

The chain combines TRBV6-1 with TRBJ2-3; D ambiguous. Trimming removed 5 bases from V and 0 bases from J, with 9 bases in between. This CDR3 is 14 amino acids long. From germline, CDR1 is MNHNS and CDR2 SASEGT. The CDR3 DNA reads as TGTGCCAGCAGTTCATTTGGGAGCACAGATACGCAGTATTTT. Translation gives CASSSFGSTDTQYF.

The chain employs TRBV7-2 and TRBJ2-3; D is unclear. Per germline, CDR1 SGHTA and CDR2 FQGNSA. Trimming removed 1 base from V and 5 bases from J, with 4 bases in between. This CDR3 comprises 12 residues. The CDR3 sequence: CASSLDLDTQYF. CDR3 DNA sequence: TGTGCCAGCAGCTTAGATCTAGATACGCAGTATTTT.

The rearrangement uses TRBV7-8 and TRBJ2-2; D might be TRBD1 (6 bases). CDR1 is SGHVS, CDR2 FQNEAQ, per germline. This CDR3 contains 19 residues. V lost 8 bases, J lost 5 bases, and 30 bases lay in between. This CDR3 reads CASCLRPQTGLIDTGELFF. DNA for the CDR3: TGTGCCAGCTGCCTCCGCCCCCAGACAGGCCTTATCGATACCGGGGAGCTGTTTTTT.

The chain couples TRBV5-1 to TRBJ2-6, with D tentatively TRBD1 (6 bases). The germline V gene encodes CDR1 SGHRS and CDR2 YFSETQ. This CDR3 region has 18 residues. Trimming pared 1 base from V and 2 bases from J, leaving 16 bases between. The CDR3 reads CASSLLQGHLTGANVLTF. CDR3 nucleotide sequence: TGCGCCAGCAGCTTGCTCCAGGGGCATCTGACTGGGGCCAACGTCCTGACTTTC. The whole variable domain, filled in from reference TRBV5-1 and TRBJ2-6, reads KAGVTQTPRYLIKTRGQQVTLSCSPISGHRSVSWYQQTPGQGLQFLFEYFSETQRNKGNFPGRFSGRQFSNSRSEMNVSTLELGDSALYLCASSLLQGHLTGANVLTFGAGSRLTVL.

The chain combines TRBV10-3 with TRBJ1-1; D may be TRBD1 (5 bases). The CDR3 consists of 13 residues. V lost 7 bases and J lost 4, with 13 bases in between. Germline loops: CDR1 ENHRY, CDR2 SYGVKD. The CDR3 protein is CAITRGEGTEAFF. CDR3 bases: TGTGCCATCACCCGGGGGGAGGGCACTGAAGCTTTCTTT.

As regards this clone: Other DNA sequences in the sample encode the same CDR3. The chain joins TRBV7-9 to TRBJ1-5; D may be TRBD1 (5 bases). Germline V gene lookup returns CDR1 SEHNR and CDR2 FQNEAQ (reference sequence). The V end was cut by 5 bases, the J end by 2 bases, with 10 bases between. This CDR3 spans 14 amino acids. In DNA form, the CDR3 reads TGTGCCAGCAGCAGTCAGGGCGGCAATCAGCCCCAGCATTTT. This encodes CASSSQGGNQPQHF.

This chain uses TRBV10-2 with TRBJ2-2, with 7 bases matching TRBD1. V shed 0 bases, J shed 1 base, and the junction held 5 bases outside the gene matches. Germline V gene sequence: CDR1 WSHSY, CDR2 SAAADI. This CDR3 is built from 17 residues. The CDR3 region is CASSESPGQRNTGELFF. CDR3 nucleotide sequence: TGCGCCAGCAGTGAGTCCCCGGGACAGAGGAACACCGGGGAGCTGTTTTTT.

This rearrangement joins TRBV19 to TRBJ1-1, with a weak D call TRBD1 (6 bases). Trimming took off 10 bases at V and 8 bases at J, with 14 bases between the two ends. Germline values: CDR1 LNHDA, CDR2 SQIVND (reference sequence). The CDR3 sequence is 11 residues long. CDR3 sequence reads: CATGTLSEAFF. CDR3 DNA sequence: TGTGCCACGGGGACATTATCAGAAGCTTTCTTT.

The chain uses TRBV7-2 and TRBJ2-1, with D uncertain. V was shortened by 1 base and J by 0 bases, with 13 bases between the two germline ends. The germline V gene has CDR1 SGHTA and CDR2 FQGNSA. The CDR3 spans 17 residues. The CDR3 DNA follows: TGTGCCAGCAGCTTAGATCTTGGGCGGAGCTCCTACAATGAGCAGTTCTTC. This gives the protein CASSLDLGRSSYNEQFF.

The chain employs TRBV25-1 and TRBJ2-2; 7 nucleotides line up with TRBD1. The trim removed 2 bases at V and 0 bases at J, leaving 6 bases unmatched. CDR3 length: 17 amino acids. Germline-derived CDR1 and CDR2 are MGHDK and SYGVNS. The CDR3 DNA reads as TGTGCCAGCAGTGAAACGGGACAGCCATCGAACACCGGGGAGCTGTTTTTT. Amino acid sequence: CASSETGQPSNTGELFF.

The V call is TRBV4-3, the J call TRBJ2-7; 9 nucleotides align to TRBD2. There are 15 residues in the CDR3. V trimming: 3 bases; J trimming: 5 bases; junction bases outside the gene matches: 8. CDR1 and CDR2 from the germline V gene are LGHNA and YSLEER. The CDR3 DNA reads TGCGCCAGCAGCCAGGCCACGACTAGCGGCCACGAGCAGTACTTC. It is translated as CASSQATTSGHEQYF.